Reported below is one T cell receptor (beta chain). The antigen remains undetermined. This record belongs to a study of cytomegalovirus exposure and HLA in healthy donors. Study conclusions and caveats: When analyzed later, a missense DCLRE1C variant was found to be linked to TCR beta V- and J-gene trimming. Within the data, a cluster of highly shared sequence variants was likely a sequencing artifact. It was reported that TCR beta sequences correctly inferred the HLA-A and HLA-B alleles for most subjects.

PCR was performed using 60 Vbeta and 13 Jbeta primers. Study processing details: An analysis performed later counted 81 million or so unique TCR beta chains (roughly 11 million of them shared). The assay was immunoSEQ multiplex PCR, and TCRdb's table has in-frame clones only and misses some. Clone size and the V and J calls come from that table; the DNA yielded D and trimming. The data contain 99,000 or so clones, roughly 80% of them singletons. Germline CDR1 and CDR2: MNHNY and SVGAGI (reference sequence). This CDR3 is built from 15 residues. J was trimmed by 7 bases and V by 6 bases; bases with no gene match: 11.

V is TRBV6-6 and J is TRBJ2-1, with 8 nucleotides matching TRBD2. The receptor comes from a middle-aged woman in good health and CMV-seropositive. The sequencing input was PBMCs. The CDR3 here is CASRETSGSRNEQFF. CDR3 nucleotide sequence: TGTGCCAGCAGGGAAACTAGCGGCTCAAGGAATGAGCAGTTCTTC.